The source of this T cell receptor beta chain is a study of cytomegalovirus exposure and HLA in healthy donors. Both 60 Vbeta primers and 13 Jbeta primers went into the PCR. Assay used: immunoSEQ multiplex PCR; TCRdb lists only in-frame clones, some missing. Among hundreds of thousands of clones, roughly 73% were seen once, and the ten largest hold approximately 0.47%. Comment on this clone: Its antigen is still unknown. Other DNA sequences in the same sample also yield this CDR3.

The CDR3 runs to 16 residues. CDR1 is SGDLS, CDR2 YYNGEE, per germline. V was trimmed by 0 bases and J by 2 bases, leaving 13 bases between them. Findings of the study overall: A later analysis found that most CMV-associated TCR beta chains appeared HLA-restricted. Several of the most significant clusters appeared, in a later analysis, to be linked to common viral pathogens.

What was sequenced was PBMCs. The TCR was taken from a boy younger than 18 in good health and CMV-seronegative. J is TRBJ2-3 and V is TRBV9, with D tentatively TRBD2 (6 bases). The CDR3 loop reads CASSVAGGRSTDTQYF. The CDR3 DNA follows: TGTGCCAGCAGCGTAGCTGGAGGGAGGTCCACAGATACGCAGTATTTT.